These 23 T cell receptor beta chains came from one sample sequenced in a study of T cell responses to AZD1222 COVID-19 vaccine. The method was immunoSEQ multiplex PCR; TCRdb's version includes in-frame clones alone and lacks a portion of them. The sample records about 110,000 clones, 88% being singletons. The sequencing here drew on peripheral blood, taken on day 0 of AZD1222 vaccination. Receptors originate from an adult in good health.

The gene calls are TRBV7-8 and TRBJ2-7, with D unresolved. Germline V gene lookup returns CDR1 SGHVS and CDR2 FQNEAQ. V dropped 1 base and J dropped 3 bases, with 10 bases sitting between them. CDR3 size: 14 residues. The CDR3, as DNA: TGTGCCAGCAGCTTAGGCGACTTCGGCTACGAGCAGTACTTC. Translation gives CASSLGDFGYEQYF.

The gene calls are TRBV5-3 and TRBJ2-3; the match to TRBD2 covers 7 bases. TRBV5-3 counts as an open reading frame of uncertain function. J lost 5 bases, V lost 4 bases, and 7 bases had no gene match. The CDR3 length is 14 residues. This CDR3 is CARSVGTIKDTQYF. The CDR3 DNA is TGTGCCAGAAGCGTGGGGACTATTAAAGATACGCAGTATTTT.

The V and J genes are TRBV29-1 and TRBJ1-1; 10 bases match TRBD1. V was pared by 7 bases and J by 8 bases, with 13 bases of the junction left unmatched. CDR3 length: 14 residues. From germline, CDR1 is SQVTM and CDR2 ANQGSEA. The CDR3 bases are TGCAGCGCAGAGGGCGACAGGGGGCTTGGAGAAGCTTTCTTT. This sequence encodes CSAEGDRGLGEAFF. The variable domain in full, with the rest retrieved from reference TRBV29-1 and TRBJ1-1, is SAVISQKPSRDICQRGTSLTIQCQVDSQVTMMFWYRQQPGQSLTLIATANQGSEATYESGFVIDKFPISRPNLTFSTLTVSNMSPEDSSIYLCSAEGDRGLGEAFFGQGTRLTVV.

This rearrangement joins TRBV30 to TRBJ2-2; D remains ambiguous. V was pared by 0 bases and J by 5 bases, with 19 bases between. CDR3 length equals 17 residues. Germline V CDR1 and CDR2: GTSNPN, SVGIG (reference sequence). CDR3 amino acids: CAWSVHRIIGETGELFF. The DNA of the CDR3 is TGTGCCTGGAGTGTACACAGAATTATTGGTGAGACCGGGGAGCTGTTTTTT.

V usage is TRBV23-1 and J usage is TRBJ2-2; 10 nucleotides line up with TRBD1. TRBV23-1 qualifies as an ORF whose function is uncertain. V lost 6 bases and J lost 4; bases outside the gene matches: 5. The CDR3 is 15 residues long. The CDR3 spells CASRPRDRGTGELFF. In nucleotides, the CDR3 is TGCGCCAGCAGACCCCGGGACAGGGGCACCGGGGAGCTGTTTTTT.

The chain carries TRBV27 and TRBJ2-4; no clear D gene. Trimming removed 4 bases at V and 6 bases at J, with 7 bases between. Germline V CDR1 and CDR2: MNHEY, SMNVEV (reference sequence). This CDR3 comprises 12 residues. For the CDR3, the DNA is TGTGCCAGCAGTTCAGGTGGAAACATTCAGTACTTC. This translates into CASSSGGNIQYF.

This sequence joins TRBV27 and TRBJ2-7; D uncertain. The V gene lost 4 bases and the J gene lost 5 bases, with 9 bases spanning the gap. The CDR3 has 12 amino acids. The germline V gene encodes CDR1 MNHEY and CDR2 SMNVEV (reference sequence). The CDR3 nucleotides are TGTGCCAGCAGTTCCCCAAACGACGAGCAGTACTTC. Translated, it gives CASSSPNDEQYF.

In this sample, this clone turned up once. The J gene is TRBJ2-5, the V gene TRBV18; TRBD2 matches at 11 bases. CDR1 and CDR2 (germline): KGHSH, LQKENI. The ends lost 6 bases at V and 5 bases at J; junction bases unmatched: 8. The CDR3 sequence is 15 residues long. The chain's CDR3 is CASSVSGRAVETQYF. The CDR3 region has the DNA TGTGCCAGCTCTGTTAGCGGGAGGGCCGTGGAGACCCAGTACTTC.

The chain carries TRBV5-1 and TRBJ1-1; no clear D. The germline V gene has CDR1 SGHRS and CDR2 YFSETQ. CDR3 length: 14 residues. Between the trimmed V and J ends, which lost 4 bases and 0 bases, there was a span of 10 bases. CDR3: CASSTGPMNTEAFF. CDR3 sequence (DNA): TGCGCCAGCAGCACCGGACCAATGAACACTGAAGCTTTCTTT. Combining the CDR3 with reference TRBV5-1 and TRBJ1-1 gives the whole variable domain KAGVTQTPRYLIKTRGQQVTLSCSPISGHRSVSWYQQTPGQGLQFLFEYFSETQRNKGNFPGRFSGRQFSNSRSEMNVSTLELGDSALYLCASSTGPMNTEAFFGQGTRLTVV.

J is TRBJ2-1 and V is TRBV2; D gene ambiguous. V was shortened by 8 bases and J by 3 bases, with 8 bases between the two germline ends. The germline CDR1 and CDR2 sequences are SNHLY and FYNNEI. This CDR3 region has 12 residues. CDR3 loop: CASARDYNEQFF. The CDR3 region has the DNA TGTGCCAGCGCTAGGGACTACAATGAGCAGTTCTTC. The variable domain in full, completed from reference TRBV2 and TRBJ2-1, reads EPEVTQTPSHQVTQMGQEVILRCVPISNHLYFYWYRQILGQKVEFLVSFYNNEISEKSEIFDDQFSVERPDGSNFTLKIRSTKLEDSAMYFCASARDYNEQFFGPGTRLTVL.

This chain uses TRBV28 with TRBJ2-1; 9 nucleotides line up with TRBD1. The germline CDR1 and CDR2 sequences are MDHEN and SYDVKM. V lost 6 bases to trimming and J lost 0 bases; unmatched junction nucleotides: 3. The CDR3 runs to 15 residues. The CDR3: CASSPQGASYNEQFF. In DNA, the CDR3 is TGTGCCAGCAGCCCACAGGGGGCCTCCTACAATGAGCAGTTCTTC.

This rearrangement joins TRBV18 to TRBJ2-3; the D is unclear. Trimming stripped 4 bases from V and 0 bases from J, with 5 bases between. Germline V gives CDR1 KGHSH, CDR2 LQKENI. CDR3 length: 13 residues. CDR3 nucleotides: TGTGCCAGCTCACGTACTAGCACAGATACGCAGTATTTT. The encoded protein is CASSRTSTDTQYF.

The chain couples TRBV24-1 to TRBJ1-2, with a possible D match to TRBD1 (5 bases). Germline CDR1 and CDR2: KGHDR and SFDVKD. The V end was cut by 3 bases, the J end by 8 bases, with 21 bases between. The CDR3 spans 16 residues. The CDR3 DNA follows: TGTGCCACCAGTGATCGACGTGTAAGGCAGGGCCAAGGCTACACCTTC. Amino acids: CATSDRRVRQGQGYTF.

This chain links TRBV18 with TRBJ2-7; the match to TRBD1 covers 9 bases. V shed 3 bases, J shed 2 bases, and the junction held 2 bases outside the gene matches. The length of the CDR3 is 14 residues. Per germline, CDR1 KGHSH and CDR2 LQKENI. The CDR3 region has the DNA TGTGCCAGCTCACCGGGACAGGGTACCTACGAGCAGTACTTC. It yields the protein CASSPGQGTYEQYF.

This sequence joins TRBV10-1 and TRBJ1-5; no clear D gene. This CDR3 is built from 17 residues. Germline V gene sequence: CDR1 WNHNN, CDR2 SYGVQD (reference sequence). Trimming took off 0 bases at V and 0 bases at J, with 12 bases between the two ends. CDR3 residues: CASSESMAENSNQPQHF. CDR3 sequence (DNA): TGCGCCAGCAGTGAGTCGATGGCGGAAAATAGCAATCAGCCCCAGCATTTT.

V is TRBV6-5 and J is TRBJ2-2, with D possibly being TRBD1 (5 bases). Germline CDR1 reads MNHEY; CDR2 reads SVGAGI. Trimming pared 3 bases from V and 4 bases from J, leaving 12 bases between. The CDR3 sequence is 15 residues long. The CDR3 region is CASSYAREITGELFF. The CDR3 bases are TGTGCCAGCAGTTATGCCAGGGAAATCACCGGGGAGCTGTTTTTT.

This clone was recorded only once. The chain recombines TRBV7-9 with TRBJ1-2; a possible D gene is TRBD1 (5 bases). The CDR3 contains 15 residues. Germline assignment: CDR1 SEHNR and CDR2 FQNEAQ (reference sequence). The germline V and J ends were trimmed by 5 bases and 5 bases, with 18 bases remaining between them. The CDR3 DNA reads as TGTGCCAGCAGCGAAATGCCGGAACAGGCATATGGCTACACCTTC. This gives the protein CASSEMPEQAYGYTF.

With regard to this clone: Additional DNA sequences in this sample encode the identical CDR3. The rearrangement joins TRBV3-1 (or the pseudogene TRBV3-2) to TRBJ1-2; D is uncertain. Germline V gene lookup returns CDR1 LGHDT and CDR2 YNNKEL (reference sequence). The V and J ends lost 4 bases and 6 bases respectively, with 9 bases between them. This CDR3 spans 12 amino acids. The CDR3 DNA follows: TGTGCCAGCAGCCTTCGTCGAAATGGCTACACCTTC. Protein product: CASSLRRNGYTF.

The chain links TRBV2 to TRBJ2-5, with 7 bases that match TRBD2. From germline, CDR1 is SNHLY and CDR2 FYNNEI. The CDR3 has 13 amino acids. After removal of 5 bases from V and 3 bases from J, the junction contained 3 bases not matched to a gene. CDR3 DNA sequence: TGTGCCAGCAGTAAAGGGAGGGAAGAGACCCAGTACTTC. It translates to CASSKGREETQYF.

The chain couples TRBV27 to TRBJ2-5; the match to TRBD2 covers 10 bases. V shed 5 bases and J 4 bases; nucleotides not matched to a gene: 13. The CDR3 loop spans 17 amino acids. The V gene's germline CDR1 is MNHEY and CDR2 SMNVEV (reference sequence). CDR3 region: CASSPWGSGRLAETQYF. The CDR3, as DNA: TGTGCCAGCAGTCCCTGGGGTAGCGGGAGGCTGGCAGAGACCCAGTACTTC.

The chain employs TRBV2 and TRBJ1-6, with TRBD1 as a possible D gene (5 bases). The germline CDR1 and CDR2 sequences are SNHLY and FYNNEI. The CDR3 spans 15 residues. V lost 6 bases, J lost 0 bases, and 9 bases lay in between. The CDR3 sequence: CASRQASSYNSPLHF. In nucleotides, the CDR3 is TGTGCCAGCAGACAGGCCAGCTCCTATAATTCACCCCTCCACTTT.

The chain uses TRBV3-1 (or the pseudogene TRBV3-2) and TRBJ2-5, with 8 bases lining up with TRBD2. The CDR3 contains 18 residues. Germline-derived CDR1 and CDR2 are LGHDT and YNNKEL (reference sequence). The trim removed 4 bases at V and 5 bases at J, leaving 18 bases unmatched. The CDR3 DNA reads TGTGCCAGCAGCCTCCTCGGAAGCGGGAGAGAGAAGATTGAGACCCAGTACTTC. This encodes CASSLLGSGREKIETQYF.

This clone was recorded only once. Other DNA sequences within the sample encode an identical CDR3. The chain recombines TRBV12-3 or TRBV12-4 with TRBJ2-7; TRBD1 matches 9 bases. This CDR3 contains 13 residues. Trimming cost V 5 bases and J 6 bases; bases outside gene matches: 5. DNA of the CDR3: TGTGCCAGCAGTGCCGGGACAGGGCGCGAGCAGTACTTC. Encoded protein: CASSAGTGREQYF.